There are many counts of the clone carrying this T cell receptor beta chain. Its cognate antigen is unknown. One junction end disagrees with the germline gene, perhaps due to a read error. MiXCR was run by TCRdb on the 5' RACE reads, yielding one entry per CDR3 protein. This table has about 130,000 distinct CDR3 sequences, more than 6.5% appearing once. CDR1 and CDR2 from the germline V gene are SGHRS and YFSETQ. CDR3 length: 14 residues. The data stem from a study of CD8 T cells in ankylosing spondylitis. General study results and limits: Earlier literature documents some of the motif variants in reactive arthritis synovial fluid and blood.

The chain employs TRBV5-1 and TRBJ2-7; D might be TRBD1 (5 bases). Material: blood, either unsorted or a sorted T cell fraction (not recorded which). The source is a male donor with ankylosing spondylitis or in good health (not recorded which). The CDR3 DNA reads TGCGCCAGCAGTTTGGACACCGGCTCCTACGAGCAGTACTTC. Its protein product is CASSLDTGSYEQYF.